The following is a T cell receptor (beta chain) sequence with its context. The target antigen is unknown. This entry comes from a study of cytomegalovirus exposure and HLA in healthy donors. Study-level findings and limits: Common viral pathogens seemed, in a later analysis, to connect with several of the most significant clusters.

A multiplex PCR was run with 60 Vbeta primers and 13 Jbeta primers. Repertoires were generated with immunoSEQ multiplex PCR, while TCRdb's copy carries only in-frame clones and drops some. This sample carries some 130,000 clones, with approximately 1.7% going to the ten biggest clones. Nominally healthy donors provided the samples, though records likely missed some immune exposures. This receptor was identified in a man aged 18 to 30 in good health and CMV-seronegative. The sample consisted of PBMCs.

The DNA of the CDR3 is TGTGCCAGCAGCCCACCTCAGGCATACTCCTACGAGCAGTACTTC. Translation gives CASSPPQAYSYEQYF. This chain uses TRBV7-9 with TRBJ2-7; unclear D gene. Germline-derived CDR1 and CDR2 are SEHNR and FQNEAQ (reference sequence). Trimming took off 5 bases at V and 0 bases at J, with 14 bases between the two ends. This CDR3 contains 15 residues.